The 17 T cell receptor beta chains below were found in one sample sequenced in a study of shared clonotypes between healthy human individuals. Clones were read by immunoSEQ multiplex PCR, and TCRdb kept only the in-frame ones, dropping some. The data show 2,500,000 or so clones, roughly 90% seen once. Sequenced input: naive CD4+ T cells from PBMCs. Subset indicated: CD45RA+ positively selected. Receptor source: a man aged 18-30 years in good health. Some clones in this sample may be carry-over from other donors' samples.

The chain is built from TRBV19 and TRBJ1-1; maybe TRBD1 (5 bases). Trimming took 5 bases from V and 0 from J, leaving 7 bases between them. Germline V gene lookup returns CDR1 LNHDA and CDR2 SQIVND (reference sequence). The CDR3 is made up of 13 amino acids. The DNA for the CDR3 is TGTGCCAGTAGTGGGGGGATGAACACTGAAGCTTTCTTT. Translating gives CASSGGMNTEAFF.

The chain carries TRBV28 and TRBJ1-6; the D is unclear. V lost 10 bases and J lost 10, with 17 bases in between. From germline, CDR1 is MDHEN and CDR2 SYDVKM. This CDR3 has 13 amino acids. Written as DNA, the CDR3 is TGTGCCACAGAGCCCGCCCAGGTCTCACCCCTCCACTTT. Residues: CATEPAQVSPLHF.

As regards this clone: Other DNA sequences within the sample encode an identical CDR3. J is TRBJ1-1 and V is TRBV19; D is unclear. Germline values: CDR1 LNHDA, CDR2 SQIVND (reference sequence). This CDR3 comprises 13 residues. V was clipped by 4 bases and J by 1 base, with 7 bases between them. DNA for the CDR3: TGTGCCAGTAGTAGATCCGGGAACACTGAAGCTTTCTTT. It translates to CASSRSGNTEAFF.

The CDR3 loop reads CASSQDGLTEAFF. CDR3 bases: TGCGCCAGCAGCCAAGATGGCTTGACTGAAGCTTTCTTT. V and J are TRBV4-1 and TRBJ1-1; D call uncertain. Germline V CDR1 and CDR2: MGHRA, YSYEKL. The CDR3 extends over 13 amino acids. V was pared by 0 bases and J by 5 bases, with 7 bases between.

This chain joins TRBV5-1 and TRBJ2-3, with 7 nucleotides matching TRBD1. This CDR3 is built from 14 residues. Trimming at V came to 2 bases and at J to 2 bases, leaving 2 bases not matched to a gene. CDR1 and CDR2 from the germline V gene are SGHRS and YFSETQ. The CDR3 is CASSLQGFTDTQYF. CDR3 nucleotide sequence: TGCGCCAGCAGCTTACAGGGGTTCACAGATACGCAGTATTTT. Full variable domain (remainder filled in from reference TRBV5-1 and TRBJ2-3): KAGVTQTPRYLIKTRGQQVTLSCSPISGHRSVSWYQQTPGQGLQFLFEYFSETQRNKGNFPGRFSGRQFSNSRSEMNVSTLELGDSALYLCASSLQGFTDTQYFGPGTRLTVL.

As DNA, the CDR3 is TGTGCCAGCACCTACCAAGGGGGAGAGAATTCACCCCTCCACTTT. Translated, it gives CASTYQGGENSPLHF. The rearrangement links TRBV6-5 to TRBJ1-6, with TRBD1 as a possible D gene (6 bases). The CDR3 runs 15 residues. V was clipped by 7 bases and J by 7 bases, with 17 bases between them. CDR1 MNHEY and CDR2 SVGAGI come from the germline V gene.

The rearrangement joins TRBV19 to TRBJ2-3; perhaps D is TRBD1 or TRBD2 (5 bases each). The CDR3 has 17 amino acids. From germline, CDR1 is LNHDA and CDR2 SQIVND (reference sequence). Trimming left V 3 bases short and J 2 bases short, with 18 bases between. In nucleotides, the CDR3 is TGTGCCAGTAGTATTTTCGGCGTGAGGGGACCCACAGATACGCAGTATTTT. Translation gives CASSIFGVRGPTDTQYF.

This clone showed up just a few times. J is TRBJ1-5 and V is TRBV4-1, with 8 bases lining up with TRBD1. The germline CDR1 and CDR2 sequences are MGHRA and YSYEKL. Trimming took 6 bases from V and 0 from J; bases not matched to a gene: 10. The CDR3 covers 17 residues. CDR3 nucleotide sequence: TGCGCCAGCAGTTCCGGACAGGGCCTTTATAGCAATCAGCCCCAGCATTTT. This sequence encodes CASSSGQGLYSNQPQHF.

The gene calls are TRBV9 and TRBJ1-1, with D unresolved. Looked up from germline, CDR1 is SGDLS and CDR2 is YYNGEE. The CDR3 extends over 13 amino acids. With 4 bases removed from V and 3 bases from J, the gap between germline ends came to 10 bases. CDR3 in DNA: TGTGCCAGCAGCCAAAGGGTGGACACTGAAGCTTTCTTT. It translates to CASSQRVDTEAFF.

The rearrangement uses TRBV7-9 and TRBJ2-1; tentatively, D is TRBD2 (6 bases). The CDR3 length is 17 residues. CDR1 and CDR2 from the germline V gene are SEHNR and FQNEAQ (reference sequence). Trimming left V 1 base short and J 5 bases short, with 18 bases between. CDR3 DNA sequence: TGTGCCAGCAGCTTAGACGGTAGGCGGGACTTAAACAATGAGCAGTTCTTC. Its protein is CASSLDGRRDLNNEQFF.

The chain is built from TRBV5-1 and TRBJ2-5; possibly TRBD1 for D (5 bases). Germline-derived CDR1 and CDR2 are SGHRS and YFSETQ. This CDR3 is 14 amino acids long. V was shortened by 1 base and J by 2 bases, with 9 bases between the two germline ends. In DNA form, the CDR3 reads TGCGCCAGCAGCTTGAGACAGCCGCAAGAGACCCAGTACTTC. Amino acids: CASSLRQPQETQYF.

The chain joins TRBV10-3 to TRBJ1-5; D not certain. Trimming removed 6 bases from V and 5 bases from J, with 8 bases in between. Germline V gene sequence: CDR1 ENHRY, CDR2 SYGVKD. The CDR3 has 12 amino acids. The DNA of the CDR3 is TGTGCCATCAGCGATCCGGATCAGCCCCAGCATTTT. This codes for CAISDPDQPQHF.

V gene TRBV7-6 combines with J gene TRBJ2-7; 7 positions match TRBD2. Germline lookup yields CDR1 SGHVS and CDR2 FNYEAQ. The CDR3 spans 18 residues. Trimming took 2 bases from V and 1 from J; bases not matched to a gene: 14. CDR3 loop: CASSLRSSDLGGSYEQYF. CDR3 DNA: TGTGCCAGCAGCTTAAGGTCCAGCGACCTGGGGGGGTCCTACGAGCAGTACTTC. Complete variable domain (other parts from reference TRBV7-6 and TRBJ2-7): GAGVSQSPRYKVTKRGQDVALRCDPISGHVSLYWYRQALGQGPEFLTYFNYEAQQDKSGLPNDRFSAERPEGSISTLTIQRTEQRDSAMYRCASSLRSSDLGGSYEQYFGPGTRLTVT.

This chain joins TRBV2 and TRBJ1-1; tentative D call: TRBD1 (6 bases). V was shortened by 3 bases and J by 3 bases, with 14 bases between the two germline ends. The CDR3 spans 15 residues. Germline CDR1 and CDR2: SNHLY and FYNNEI. CDR3 sequence (DNA): TGTGCCAGCAGTGATAGGGGGAGTGGGTACACTGAAGCTTTCTTT. It is translated as CASSDRGSGYTEAFF. The variable domain in full, with the rest retrieved from reference TRBV2 and TRBJ1-1, is EPEVTQTPSHQVTQMGQEVILRCVPISNHLYFYWYRQILGQKVEFLVSFYNNEISEKSEIFDDQFSVERPDGSNFTLKIRSTKLEDSAMYFCASSDRGSGYTEAFFGQGTRLTVV.

The rearrangement uses TRBV7-3 and TRBJ1-1; 8 bases map to TRBD1. J lost 10 bases, V lost 5 bases, and 12 bases had no gene match. The length of the CDR3 is 14 residues. The V gene's germline CDR1 is SGHTA and CDR2 FQGTGA. CDR3 region: CASSAMTGAARAFF. CDR3 sequence (DNA): TGTGCCAGCAGCGCAATGACAGGGGCCGCGCGAGCTTTCTTT.

On this clone itself: This same CDR3 is encoded by further DNA sequences in the sample. The chain is built from TRBV6-5 and TRBJ1-5; perhaps TRBD1 as D (5 bases). With 5 bases removed from V and 2 bases from J, the gap between germline ends came to 7 bases. This CDR3 has 13 amino acids. Germline loops: CDR1 MNHEY, CDR2 SVGAGI. The CDR3 loop reads CASSRDGNQPQHF. The CDR3 DNA sequence: TGTGCCAGCAGTAGGGACGGCAATCAGCCCCAGCATTTT.

The chain couples TRBV7-9 to TRBJ1-4; no firm D call. Trimming pared 7 bases from V and 5 bases from J, leaving 8 bases between. Germline lookup yields CDR1 SEHNR and CDR2 FQNEAQ (reference sequence). The CDR3 extends over 12 amino acids. The CDR3 spells CASKKDNEKLFF. CDR3 DNA: TGTGCCAGCAAAAAAGACAATGAAAAACTGTTTTTT. The variable domain in full, with the rest retrieved from reference TRBV7-9 and TRBJ1-4, is DTGVSQNPRHKITKRGQNVTFRCDPISEHNRLYWYRQTLGQGPEFLTYFQNEAQLEKSRLLSDRFSAERPKGSFSTLEIQRTEQGDSAMYLCASKKDNEKLFFGSGTQLSVL.